This is a list of T cell receptor beta chains from one sample in a study of blood T cell repertoires in COVID-19. The protocol was immunoSEQ multiplex PCR, while the TCRdb copy is restricted to in-frame clones and leaves out a portion. The sample carries 95,000 to 150,000 clones, more than 70% recorded once. The sample comprised peripheral blood. Every receptor here comes from a woman over 75 with COVID-19, enrolled during active disease. Both conserved end residues are part of each CDR3. The order of the fields is J gene, V gene, CDR3 protein.

j_call: TRBJ2-2
v_call: TRBV6-4
cdr3_aa: CASSDSFSGSAGELFF

j_call: TRBJ2-7
v_call: TRBV7-9
cdr3_aa: CASKPWTGGNEQYF

j_call: TRBJ2-6
v_call: TRBV7-3
cdr3_aa: CASSPAGGVLTF

j_call: TRBJ2-7
v_call: TRBV3-1/TRBV3-2
cdr3_aa: CASSRGQGFTYEQYF

j_call: TRBJ1-1
v_call: TRBV5-1
cdr3_aa: CASSLASRLTEAFF

j_call: TRBJ2-5
v_call: TRBV5-4
cdr3_aa: CASSVQGPGETQYF

j_call: TRBJ1-4
v_call: TRBV5-4
cdr3_aa: CASSLSAGAPTNEKLFF

j_call: TRBJ2-5
v_call: TRBV18
cdr3_aa: CASSWDRGTETQYF

j_call: TRBJ1-1
v_call: TRBV19
cdr3_aa: CASSFRAGAFF

j_call: TRBJ2-6
v_call: TRBV28
cdr3_aa: CASSRPWGAGANVLTF

j_call: TRBJ2-3
v_call: TRBV3-1/TRBV3-2
cdr3_aa: CASSQWSSGRARVDTQYF

j_call: TRBJ2-6
v_call: TRBV19
cdr3_aa: CASGSNVLTF

j_call: TRBJ2-7
v_call: TRBV6-2/TRBV6-3
cdr3_aa: CASSYQQGIDEQYF

j_call: TRBJ1-1
v_call: TRBV27
cdr3_aa: CASKFTSRYTEAFF

j_call: TRBJ1-6
v_call: TRBV7-2
cdr3_aa: CASSTTQVPLHF

j_call: TRBJ1-2
v_call: TRBV2
cdr3_aa: CASTDRPHGYTF

j_call: TRBJ1-1
v_call: TRBV7-9
cdr3_aa: CASSLGGQGGSAFF

j_call: TRBJ2-2
v_call: TRBV11-1
cdr3_aa: CASSLGGSNTGELFF

j_call: TRBJ2-5
v_call: TRBV6-4
cdr3_aa: CASSNPSSKIGETQYF

j_call: TRBJ2-3
v_call: TRBV19
cdr3_aa: CASRRGTDTQYF

j_call: TRBJ1-2
v_call: TRBV12-3/TRBV12-4
cdr3_aa: CASSSGTPYGYTF

j_call: TRBJ2-7
v_call: TRBV12-3/TRBV12-4
cdr3_aa: CASSLTPHVEQYF

j_call: TRBJ1-2
v_call: TRBV2
cdr3_aa: CASKFGQGGGYGYTF

j_call: TRBJ2-7
v_call: TRBV3-1/TRBV3-2
cdr3_aa: CASSHNPGDEQYF

j_call: TRBJ2-3
v_call: TRBV9
cdr3_aa: CASSDRAGRTDTQYF